The 31 T cell receptor beta chains presented below share a single source sample, sequenced in a study of blood T cells in healthy people across ages. Using a J-beta primer mix together with a sample-barcoded 5' primer, a second PCR was run for roughly 6 to 12 cycles. MiXCR, applied by TCRdb to the 5' RACE reads, yields one record per CDR3 protein. The table includes around 1,700,000 distinct CDR3 sequences, 28% detected once. Sequenced sample: blood. The receptors were gathered from a woman aged 25 to 39 in good health.

This chain joins TRBV6-2 or TRBV6-3 and TRBJ1-2, with 7 bases lining up with TRBD1. In germline, CDR1 is MNHEY, CDR2 SVGEGT. This CDR3 is built from 14 residues. With V trimmed by 1 base and J by 7 bases, 6 bases remained unmatched. The CDR3 DNA is TGTGCCAGCAGTTACTTGGGACAGATGACTGGCTACACCTTC. Translation gives CASSYLGQMTGYTF.

J is TRBJ2-7 and V is TRBV2; D might be TRBD2 (7 bases). With 9 bases removed from V and 6 bases from J, the gap between germline ends came to 18 bases. Germline-derived CDR1 and CDR2 are SNHLY and FYNNEI. This CDR3 is built from 13 residues. The CDR3: CARQGGEGREQYF. The CDR3 bases are TGTGCCAGACAAGGGGGGGAGGGCCGCGAGCAGTACTTC.

This clonotype was picked up a small number of times. The V call is TRBV20-1, the J call TRBJ1-1; D unresolved. Germline V gene data show CDR1 as DFQATT and CDR2 as SNEGSKA (reference sequence). V lost 4 bases and J lost 0, with 9 bases in between. The CDR3 is made up of 13 amino acids. The CDR3, as DNA: TGCAGTGCTACGAACAAGATGAACACTGAAGCTTTCTTT. This codes for CSATNKMNTEAFF.

A few counts support this clonotype. V gene TRBV20-1 combines with J gene TRBJ1-2, with TRBD1 as a possible D gene (5 bases). The germline V and J ends were trimmed by 4 bases and 0 bases, with 12 bases remaining between them. The CDR3 has 14 residues. CDR1 is DFQATT and CDR2 is SNEGSKA in the germline V gene (reference sequence). The CDR3 DNA is TGCAGTGCTACGATCAGGGACTCTAACTATGGCTACACCTTC. Amino acid sequence: CSATIRDSNYGYTF.

The sample holds a few counts of this clonotype. This chain links TRBV11-2 with TRBJ2-1; D is ambiguous. Germline lookup yields CDR1 SGHAT and CDR2 FQNNGV. V dropped 7 bases and J dropped 6 bases, with 7 bases sitting between them. CDR3 length: 11 amino acids. CDR3 DNA sequence: TGTGCCAGCACCATTAGCAATGAGCAGTTCTTC. Translated: CASTISNEQFF. Full variable domain (outside the CDR3, taken from reference TRBV11-2 and TRBJ2-1): EAGVAQSPRYKIIEKRQSVAFWCNPISGHATLYWYQQILGQGPKLLIQFQNNGVVDDSQLPKDRFSAERLKGVDSTLKIQPAKLEDSAVYLCASTISNEQFFGPGTRLTVL.

The rearrangement joins TRBV11-2 to TRBJ2-5; D ambiguous. Trimming stripped 0 bases from V and 2 bases from J, with 13 bases between. Germline CDR1 is SGHAT and CDR2 is FQNNGV. CDR3 length: 16 amino acids. CDR3: CASSLDLLDPQETQYF. The CDR3 region has the DNA TGTGCCAGCAGCTTAGATCTCCTAGATCCTCAAGAGACCCAGTACTTC.

The chain combines TRBV13 with TRBJ2-3; 9 bases map to TRBD2. With 4 bases clipped from V and 3 bases from J, the junction kept 5 bases outside the gene matches. The CDR3 is made up of 15 amino acids. Germline assignment: CDR1 PRHDT and CDR2 FYEKMQ (reference sequence). The CDR3: CASSSGAGGTDTQYF. CDR3 coding DNA: TGTGCCAGCAGCTCCGGAGCGGGAGGAACAGATACGCAGTATTTT. Using reference TRBV13 and TRBJ2-3 for the parts outside the CDR3, the full variable domain is AAGVIQSPRHLIKEKRETATLKCYPIPRHDTVYWYQQGPGQDPQFLISFYEKMQSDKGSIPDRFSAQQFSDYHSELNMSSLELGDSALYFCASSSGAGGTDTQYFGPGTRLTVL.

As concerns this clonotype: A much larger clone is a single base away; this may be a read error. The genes are TRBV4-1 and TRBJ2-1; 9 nucleotides match TRBD1. V was clipped by 4 bases and J by 5 bases; unmatched bases: 6. CDR1 is MGHRA and CDR2 is YSYEKL in the germline V gene. This CDR3 comprises 15 residues. The chain's CDR3 is CASSPDRGAHNEQFF. DNA of the CDR3: TGCGCCAGCAGCCCGGACAGGGGCGCCCACAATGAGCAGTTCTTC.

As regards this clonotype: This may arise from a read error, as a much more abundant clone is one base away. V and J are TRBV7-2 and TRBJ2-7; the match to TRBD2 covers 8 bases. With 1 base clipped from V and 2 bases from J, the junction kept 7 bases outside the gene matches. Germline V gives CDR1 SGHTA, CDR2 FQGNSA. CDR3 size: 16 residues. The CDR3 here is CASSLGFSGSAYEQYF. In DNA form, the CDR3 reads TGTGCCAGCAGCTTAGGGTTCAGCGGGAGTGCCTACGAGCAGTACTTC.

The chain joins TRBV5-1 to TRBJ2-3; possible D gene TRBD2, 5 bases. V lost 0 bases to trimming and J lost 6 bases, with 17 bases between them. Germline loops: CDR1 SGHRS, CDR2 YFSETQ. The CDR3 is 16 amino acids. The CDR3 sequence is CASSLEGGLRSDTQYF. The DNA of the CDR3 is TGCGCCAGCAGCTTGGAAGGAGGACTTCGGTCTGATACGCAGTATTTT.

The chain links TRBV5-4 to TRBJ2-7; D not certain. Trimming removed 3 bases at V and 0 bases at J, with 16 bases between. The CDR3 runs to 16 residues. Per the germline V gene, CDR1 is SGHNT and CDR2 is YYREEE (reference sequence). This CDR3 is CASSSGGYFYSYEQYF. The CDR3 DNA sequence: TGTGCCAGCAGCTCCGGCGGCTACTTCTACTCCTACGAGCAGTACTTC.

This chain links TRBV11-2 with TRBJ1-1; possibly TRBD1 for D (5 bases). The CDR3 spans 15 residues. V gave up 1 base and J gave up 3 bases, with 12 bases separating them. CDR1 SGHAT and CDR2 FQNNGV come from the germline V gene. The CDR3 DNA reads as TGTGCCAGCAGCTTAGTGAGGGGACGGTACACTGAAGCTTTCTTT. This encodes CASSLVRGRYTEAFF.

The V gene is TRBV20-1, the J gene TRBJ2-1, with a weak D call TRBD1 (5 bases). The germline V gene has CDR1 DFQATT and CDR2 SNEGSKA (reference sequence). The CDR3 contains 14 residues. The V end lost 3 bases, the J end lost 0 bases, and 9 bases lay between the germline ends. In DNA form, the CDR3 reads TGCAGTGCTAGTAACAGGAGCTCCTACAATGAGCAGTTCTTC. Amino acids: CSASNRSSYNEQFF.

The rearrangement joins TRBV10-3 to TRBJ2-5; no reliable D call. Trimming stripped 8 bases from V and 2 bases from J, with 12 bases between. This CDR3 is 13 amino acids long. CDR1 ENHRY and CDR2 SYGVKD come from the germline V gene. Here the CDR3 DNA reads TGTGCCATCGGGGAAGGAACACAAGAGACCCAGTACTTC. Protein: CAIGEGTQETQYF.

This clonotype came up many times. The chain is built from TRBV7-2 and TRBJ1-2, with TRBD1 matching 8 bases. This CDR3 is 12 amino acids long. The J segment lost 5 bases and the V segment lost 7 bases, leaving 3 bases of the junction unmatched. CDR1 is SGHTA, CDR2 FQGNSA, per germline. DNA of the CDR3: TGTGCCAGCACCAGGACAGGGTATGGCTACACCTTC. Translation: CASTRTGYGYTF.

In its sample, this clonotype was seen a few times. The gene calls are TRBV11-2 and TRBJ1-2, with D maybe TRBD1 (6 bases). V lost 8 bases and J lost 4, with 17 bases in between. CDR1 and CDR2 from the germline V gene are SGHAT and FQNNGV. The CDR3 consists of 14 residues. CDR3 nucleotides: TGTGCCAGCCGGCGGGGGGCCAGGGGCTATGGCTACACCTTC. Translating it yields CASRRGARGYGYTF.

This clonotype was recorded a few times. A much larger clonotype is one base distant, so this may be a read error. This chain's CDR3 is CNARDEEREQYF. CDR3 DNA: TGCAATGCTAGAGATGAGGAGCGCGAGCAGTACTTC. The rearrangement links TRBV20-1 to TRBJ2-7; D gene uncertain. The CDR3 has 12 residues. Germline V gene data show CDR1 as DFQATT and CDR2 as SNEGSKA (reference sequence).

This clonotype has at least ten counts. The chain is built from TRBV3-1 and TRBJ1-5; 8 bases are shared with TRBD1. Per the germline V gene, CDR1 is LGHDT and CDR2 is YNNKEL (reference sequence). The CDR3 consists of 15 residues. V lost 3 bases to trimming and J lost 1 base; unmatched junction nucleotides: 2. CDR3 region: CASSQDRASNQPQHF. The DNA for the CDR3 is TGTGCCAGCAGCCAGGACAGGGCCAGCAATCAGCCCCAGCATTTT. Based on the CDR3 plus reference TRBV3-1 and TRBJ1-5, the full variable domain is DTAVSQTPKYLVTQMGNDKSIKCEQNLGHDTMYWYKQDSKKFLKIMFSYNNKELIINETVPNRFSPKSPDKAHLNLHINSLELGDSAVYFCASSQDRASNQPQHFGDGTRLSIL.

In this sample, this clonotype turned up many times. The chain carries TRBV18 and TRBJ2-7; 8 positions match TRBD2. V lost 3 bases, J lost 2 bases, and 6 bases stayed unmatched. The CDR3 runs 15 residues. Germline V gene data show CDR1 as KGHSH and CDR2 as LQKENI. Here the CDR3 reads CASSPSTSGAYEQYF. Here the CDR3 DNA reads TGTGCCAGCTCACCGAGCACTAGCGGTGCCTACGAGCAGTACTTC.

The chain carries TRBV29-1 and TRBJ1-2; maybe TRBD1 (5 bases). V lost 3 bases, J lost 9 bases, and 23 bases lay in between. The CDR3 spans 15 residues. Germline CDR1 SQVTM, CDR2 ANQGSEA. CDR3 loop: CSVDQGAGRTGCYTF. In nucleotides, the CDR3 is TGCAGCGTTGATCAAGGGGCAGGCCGGACTGGGTGCTACACCTTC. Combining the CDR3 with reference TRBV29-1 and TRBJ1-2 gives the whole variable domain SAVISQKPSRDICQRGTSLTIQCQVDSQVTMMFWYRQQPGQSLTLIATANQGSEATYESGFVIDKFPISRPNLTFSTLTVSNMSPEDSSIYLCSVDQGAGRTGCYTFGSGTRLTVV.

In this sample, this clonotype turned up once. The chain joins TRBV24-1 to TRBJ2-1; D uncertain. V dropped 5 bases and J dropped 5 bases, with 3 bases sitting between them. The germline CDR1 and CDR2 sequences are KGHDR and SFDVKD. The CDR3 is made up of 11 amino acids. The CDR3 region has the DNA TGTGCCACCAGTGCACACAATGAGCAGTTCTTC. Protein product: CATSAHNEQFF.

V and J are TRBV6-5 and TRBJ2-2; TRBD2 aligns across 7 bases. J was trimmed by 5 bases and V by 0 bases; bases with no gene match: 6. Germline CDR1 reads MNHEY; CDR2 reads SVGAGI. This CDR3 has 16 residues. This chain's CDR3 is CASSYSGGSGTGELFF. The CDR3 region has the DNA TGTGCCAGCAGTTACTCGGGCGGGAGTGGGACCGGGGAGCTGTTTTTT.

This clonotype was detected once. The V gene is TRBV3-1, the J gene TRBJ2-7; D unresolved. V was pared by 3 bases and J by 3 bases, with 12 bases between. The germline CDR1 and CDR2 sequences are LGHDT and YNNKEL (reference sequence). The CDR3 consists of 14 residues. The DNA for the CDR3 is TGTGCCAGCAGCCAGGGATCCAGCCTCTACGAGCAGTACTTC. As protein: CASSQGSSLYEQYF.

The chain joins TRBV12-3 or TRBV12-4 to TRBJ1-5; no clear D. The length of the CDR3 is 13 residues. Trimming took off 4 bases at V and 7 bases at J, with 11 bases between the two ends. CDR3 bases: TGTGCCAGCAGTTCCCGGGGAGGACAGCCCCAGCATTTT. Encoded protein: CASSSRGGQPQHF.

The V call is TRBV6-1, the J call TRBJ2-5; TRBD1 or TRBD2 may be the D gene (5 bases each). Germline assignment: CDR1 MNHNS and CDR2 SASEGT. The ends were cut back, 3 bases at V and 5 bases at J, with 13 bases in the middle. CDR3 length: 14 residues. The CDR3 coding sequence is TGTGCCAGCAGTGATGGGGGTAGTCGGGAGACCCAGTACTTC. Its translation is CASSDGGSRETQYF.

This chain links TRBV3-1 with TRBJ1-2; no reliable D call. V was trimmed by 0 bases and J by 10 bases, leaving 12 bases between them. CDR1 and CDR2 from the germline V gene are LGHDT and YNNKEL (reference sequence). The CDR3 extends over 13 amino acids. CDR3 DNA: TGTGCCAGCAGCCAAGACAGGCAGACATACTACACCTTC. Translated, it gives CASSQDRQTYYTF.

V usage is TRBV20-1 and J usage is TRBJ2-7; either TRBD1 or TRBD2 may supply D (6 bases each). Germline V gene sequence: CDR1 DFQATT, CDR2 SNEGSKA (reference sequence). Trimming took 5 bases from V and 2 from J, leaving 19 bases between them. This CDR3 comprises 15 residues. The CDR3, as DNA: TGCAGTGCTGTTGGGGTGGGGGGCACTCCCTACGAGCAGTACTTC. Amino acids: CSAVGVGGTPYEQYF.

This clonotype was observed a few times. This rearrangement joins TRBV6-5 to TRBJ2-7, with 11 nucleotides matching TRBD2. After removal of 6 bases from V and 5 bases from J, the junction contained 12 bases not matched to a gene. There are 16 residues in the CDR3. From germline, CDR1 is MNHEY and CDR2 SVGAGI. CDR3 amino acids: CASRTTSGALRDEQYF. DNA of the CDR3: TGTGCCAGCAGAACGACTAGCGGGGCCCTCCGGGACGAGCAGTACTTC.

This sequence joins TRBV6-2 or TRBV6-3 and TRBJ1-1; D call uncertain. Trimming took off 6 bases at V and 5 bases at J, with 13 bases between the two ends. The germline CDR1 and CDR2 sequences are MNHEY and SVGEGT. The CDR3 contains 13 residues. The CDR3 sequence: CASREQRETEAFF. The CDR3 nucleotides read TGTGCCAGCAGAGAACAAAGGGAAACTGAAGCTTTCTTT.

The chain employs TRBV9 and TRBJ1-2; 7 bases are a match to TRBD1. This CDR3 has 16 residues. The V segment lost 4 bases and the J segment 5 bases; nucleotides outside the gene matches: 14. Germline CDR1 is SGDLS and CDR2 is YYNGEE. The CDR3 DNA sequence: TGTGCCAGCAGCCCCGCGGGCGGGACAGCCACTTATGGCTACACCTTC. It yields the protein CASSPAGGTATYGYTF.

The chain combines TRBV29-1 with TRBJ2-7, with unresolved D. V lost 3 bases and J 7 bases, leaving 13 bases between the germline ends. The germline CDR1 and CDR2 sequences are SQVTM and ANQGSEA. The CDR3 loop spans 12 amino acids. CDR3: CSVEDRLLEQYF. As DNA, the CDR3 is TGCAGCGTTGAGGATCGGCTGTTAGAGCAGTACTTC.